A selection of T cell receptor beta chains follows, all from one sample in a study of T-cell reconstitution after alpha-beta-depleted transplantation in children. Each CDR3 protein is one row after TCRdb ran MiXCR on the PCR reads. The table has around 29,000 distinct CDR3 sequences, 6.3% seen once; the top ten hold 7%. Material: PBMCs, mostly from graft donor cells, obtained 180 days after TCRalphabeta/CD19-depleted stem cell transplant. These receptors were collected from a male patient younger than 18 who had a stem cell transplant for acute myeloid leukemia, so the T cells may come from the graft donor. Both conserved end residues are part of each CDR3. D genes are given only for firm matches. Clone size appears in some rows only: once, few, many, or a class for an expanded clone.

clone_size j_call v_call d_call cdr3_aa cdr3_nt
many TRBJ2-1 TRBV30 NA CAWSGETKFF TGTGCCTGGAGTGGTGAAACCAAATTCTTC
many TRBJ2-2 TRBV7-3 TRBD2 CASSLLAAKNTGELFF TGTGCCAGCAGCTTACTAGCGGCCAAGAACACCGGGGAGCTGTTTTTT
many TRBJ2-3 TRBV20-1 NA CSARRDGYTDTQYF TGCAGTGCTAGAAGGGACGGGTACACAGATACGCAGTATTTT
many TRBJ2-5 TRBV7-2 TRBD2 CASSFSGGGETQYF TGTGCCAGCAGCTTCAGCGGCGGGGGGGAGACCCAGTACTTC
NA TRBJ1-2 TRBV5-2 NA CAMGSGVLAGYGYTF TGTGCCATGGGCTCCGGCGTCCTGGCAGGCTATGGCTACACCTTC
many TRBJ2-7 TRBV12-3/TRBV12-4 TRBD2 CASRVREAASEQYF TGTGCCAGCAGGGTCCGGGAGGCGGCCTCCGAGCAGTACTTC
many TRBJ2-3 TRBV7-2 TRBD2 CASSLGAGLPTDTQYF TGTGCCAGCAGCTTAGGGGCGGGACTACCCACAGATACGCAGTATTTT
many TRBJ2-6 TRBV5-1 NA CASSSDTSPNGPGANVLTF TGCGCCAGCAGCTCGGATACTAGCCCCAACGGCCCTGGGGCCAACGTCCTGACTTTC
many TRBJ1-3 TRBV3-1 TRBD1 CASSSDRVSGNTIYF TGTGCCAGCAGCAGCGACAGGGTCTCTGGAAACACCATATATTTT
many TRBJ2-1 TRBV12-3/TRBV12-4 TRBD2 CASSLGSGRNEQFF TGTGCCAGCAGTTTAGGTAGCGGGAGGAATGAGCAGTTCTTC
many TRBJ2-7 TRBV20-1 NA CSAPRYEQYF TGCAGTGCCCCCCGGTACGAGCAGTACTTC
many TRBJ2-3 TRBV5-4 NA CASSSPGDTQYF TGTGCCAGCAGCTCCCCGGGAGATACGCAGTATTTT
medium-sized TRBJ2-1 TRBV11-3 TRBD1 CASSSGQGEHEQFF TGTGCCAGCAGCTCGGGACAGGGGGAACATGAGCAGTTCTTC
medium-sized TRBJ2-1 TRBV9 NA CASSADSHSYNEQFF TGTGCCAGCAGCGCAGACAGCCACTCCTACAATGAGCAGTTCTTC
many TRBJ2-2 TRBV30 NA CAWRRQYTGELFF TGTGCCTGGAGGCGACAGTACACCGGGGAGCTGTTTTTT
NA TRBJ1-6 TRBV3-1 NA CTCTPGLTQRGSPLHF TGTACCTGCACCCCGGGACTGACTCAAAGAGGATCACCCCTCCACTTT
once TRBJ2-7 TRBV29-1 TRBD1 CSVRIGGYEQCF TGCAGCGTAAGGATAGGGGGCTACGAGCAGTGCTTC
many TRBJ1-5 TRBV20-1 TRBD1 CSASFPRDRGNQPQHF TGCAGTGCTAGTTTTCCCCGGGACAGGGGGAATCAGCCCCAGCATTTT
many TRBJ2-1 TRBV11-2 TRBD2 CASSSLAGGAYNEQFF TGTGCCAGCAGCTCCCTAGCGGGGGGCGCCTACAATGAGCAGTTCTTC
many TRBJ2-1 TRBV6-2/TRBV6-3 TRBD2 CASSRGLAGVVHEQFF TGTGCCAGCAGCCGAGGACTAGCGGGAGTGGTCCATGAGCAGTTCTTC
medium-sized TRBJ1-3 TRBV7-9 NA CASTPNRVSGNTIYF TGTGCCAGCACCCCTAACAGGGTCAGTGGAAACACCATATATTTT
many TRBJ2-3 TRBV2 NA CASRRAALTDTQYF TGTGCCAGCAGACGAGCGGCCCTCACAGATACGCAGTATTTT
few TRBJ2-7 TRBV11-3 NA CASSLRGGDEQYF TGTGCCAGCAGCCTGCGGGGCGGGGACGAGCAGTACTTC
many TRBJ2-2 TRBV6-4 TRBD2 CASSVLAGETGELFF TGTGCCAGCAGCGTACTAGCGGGAGAGACCGGGGAGCTGTTTTTT
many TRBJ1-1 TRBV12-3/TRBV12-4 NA CASRIWGDTEAFF TGTGCCAGCAGAATCTGGGGGGACACTGAAGCTTTCTTT
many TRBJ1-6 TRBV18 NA CASSPAGAGTSPLHF TGTGCCAGCTCACCCGCCGGAGCAGGAACTTCACCCCTCCACTTT
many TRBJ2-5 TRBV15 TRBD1 CATRGQGQETQYF TGTGCCACCAGGGGACAGGGGCAAGAGACCCAGTACTTC
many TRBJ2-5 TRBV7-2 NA CASSRGGVGQETQYF TGTGCCAGCAGTCGTGGGGGAGTTGGGCAAGAGACCCAGTACTTC
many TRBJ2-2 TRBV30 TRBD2 CAWSGLGPGELFF TGTGCCTGGAGCGGACTAGGTCCAGGGGAGCTGTTTTTT
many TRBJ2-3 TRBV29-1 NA CSADSGTDTQYF TGCAGCGCGGACAGTGGCACAGATACGCAGTATTTT
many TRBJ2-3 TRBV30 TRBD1 CAWSVLGTGLWDTQYF TGTGCCTGGAGTGTACTAGGGACAGGCTTATGGGATACGCAGTATTTT
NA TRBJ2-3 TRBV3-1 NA CASSQGGATDTQYF TGTGCCAGCAGCCAAGGGGGGGCCACAGATACGCAGTATTTT
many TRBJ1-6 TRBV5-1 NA CASSLRLSSYNSPLHF TGCGCCAGCAGCTTGCGGTTGAGCTCCTATAATTCACCCCTCCACTTT
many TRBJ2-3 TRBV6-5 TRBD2 CASSPGGGFTDTQYF TGTGCCAGCAGCCCCGGGGGGGGTTTCACAGATACGCAGTATTTT
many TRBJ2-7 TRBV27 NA CASSSPRPPYEQYF TGTGCCAGCAGTTCCCCGCGGCCCCCCTACGAGCAGTACTTC
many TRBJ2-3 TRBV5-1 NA CASSLGGGTYTDTQYF TGCGCCAGCAGCTTGGGCGGCGGGACCTACACAGATACGCAGTATTTT
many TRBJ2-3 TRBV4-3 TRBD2 CASSQDSAGGPYTQYF TGCGCCAGCAGCCAAGATTCAGCGGGAGGGCCGTATACGCAGTATTTT
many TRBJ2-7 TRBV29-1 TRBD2 CSALRATGTRSEQYF TGCAGCGCCTTGAGGGCCACCGGGACTAGGAGTGAGCAGTACTTC
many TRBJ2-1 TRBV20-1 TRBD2 CSAALARGSYNEQFF TGCAGTGCAGCACTAGCGCGCGGGTCCTACAATGAGCAGTTCTTC
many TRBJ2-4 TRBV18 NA CASSPPIGQDATKNIQYF TGTGCCAGCTCACCCCCGATTGGACAAGATGCAACCAAAAACATTCAGTACTTC
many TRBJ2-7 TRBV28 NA CATLSEGGGYEQYF TGTGCCACCCTTTCTGAGGGAGGGGGCTACGAGCAGTACTTC
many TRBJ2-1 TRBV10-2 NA CATQGGSYNEQFF TGCGCCACCCAGGGGGGATCGTACAATGAGCAGTTCTTC
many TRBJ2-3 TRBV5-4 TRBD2 CASSPGTSGPTDTQYF TGTGCCAGCAGCCCGGGGACTAGCGGGCCTACAGATACGCAGTATTTT
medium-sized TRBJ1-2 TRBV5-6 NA CASTTKLGSGGYTF TGTGCCAGCACAACGAAGCTAGGGAGCGGCGGCTACACCTTC
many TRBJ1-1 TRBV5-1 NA CASSLEGLNTEAFF TGCGCCAGCAGCTTGGAAGGGTTGAACACTGAAGCTTTCTTT
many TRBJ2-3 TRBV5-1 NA CASSSRGGLTDTQYF TGCGCCAGCAGCTCTCGAGGTGGTCTCACAGATACGCAGTATTTT
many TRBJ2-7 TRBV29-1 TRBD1 CSVEWSLGQGYEQYF TGCAGCGTTGAATGGTCCTTAGGACAGGGGTACGAGCAGTACTTC